One and the same sample provided the 26 T cell receptor beta chains below, sequenced in a study of blood T cell repertoires in COVID-19 (dated by TCRdb to 2019 to 2021). Libraries were constructed by the immunoSEQ multiplex PCR assay. Entries here come from immuneACCESS through TCRdb and include only in-frame sequences with V and J called. Some clones fail to appear in such tables; in the studies checked, an unresolved V gene covers under half of the shortfall, and the cause of the remainder is unknown. The sample has over 200,000 clones on record, approximately 84% of them singletons. About 15% of the sample is taken by the ten largest. Sequences were obtained from PBMCs or T cells enriched from blood (not recorded which). Receptors originate from a man in his forties or fifties who had recovered from COVID-19.

This clone was found once. CDR3 in DNA: TGCGCCAGCAGCTTGTGGCAGGGCTTTCACACCGGGGAGCTGTTTTTT. Amino acid sequence: CASSLWQGFHTGELFF. This chain connects TRBV5-1 to TRBJ2-2, with D possibly matching TRBD1 (5 bases). The length of the CDR3 is 16 residues. In germline, CDR1 is SGHRS, CDR2 YFSETQ. Trimming removed 1 base from V and 3 bases from J, with 13 bases in between.

The rearrangement joins TRBV19 to TRBJ1-2; possible D gene TRBD1, 6 bases. Looked up from germline, CDR1 is LNHDA and CDR2 is SQIVND (reference sequence). The CDR3 consists of 16 residues. V dropped 5 bases and J dropped 4 bases, with 20 bases sitting between them. CDR3 coding DNA: TGTGCCAGTAGTGATATACAGGGCGCTGCGGTCTATGGCTACACCTTC. The encoded protein is CASSDIQGAAVYGYTF.

V gene TRBV7-3 combines with J gene TRBJ2-3; maybe TRBD2 (6 bases). CDR1 is SGHTA, CDR2 FQGTGA, per germline. Trimming removed 5 bases from V and 3 bases from J, with 12 bases in between. The CDR3 length is 14 residues. The CDR3 here is CASSPTGGTDTQYF. Written as DNA, the CDR3 is TGTGCCAGCAGCCCCACAGGAGGGACAGATACGCAGTATTTT.

The chain is built from TRBV7-9 and TRBJ2-1; D possibly corresponds to TRBD2 (6 bases). Germline V gives CDR1 SEHNR, CDR2 FQNEAQ (reference sequence). This CDR3 region has 16 residues. V lost 5 bases, J lost 0 bases, and 14 bases lay in between. The CDR3 reads CASSRQGTPSYNEQFF. As DNA, the CDR3 is TGTGCCAGCAGCCGGCAAGGGACTCCCTCCTACAATGAGCAGTTCTTC.

V is TRBV28 and J is TRBJ1-2; D may be TRBD1 (5 bases). Germline V gene sequence: CDR1 MDHEN, CDR2 SYDVKM. V was shortened by 4 bases and J by 4 bases, with 7 bases between the two germline ends. This CDR3 spans 12 amino acids. In DNA, the CDR3 is TGTGCCAGCAGTTCAGGGCCCTATGGCTACACCTTC. It is translated as CASSSGPYGYTF.

The chain couples TRBV3-1 (or the pseudogene TRBV3-2) to TRBJ1-5, with TRBD1 as a possible D gene (6 bases). The CDR3 loop spans 15 amino acids. Germline CDR1 reads LGHDT; CDR2 reads YNNKEL (reference sequence). The ends were cut back, 3 bases at V and 4 bases at J, with 13 bases in the middle. As DNA, the CDR3 is TGTGCCAGCAGCCATCCGGACAGCCTAAATCAGCCCCAGCATTTT. This translates into CASSHPDSLNQPQHF.

The chain combines TRBV5-1 with TRBJ1-2; D is perhaps TRBD1 (5 bases). The CDR3 covers 14 residues. With 0 bases removed from V and 3 bases from J, the gap between germline ends came to 9 bases. Germline loops: CDR1 SGHRS, CDR2 YFSETQ. CDR3 protein: CASSLGQGYYGYTF. The CDR3 DNA sequence: TGCGCCAGCAGCTTGGGGCAGGGATACTATGGCTACACCTTC.

The J gene is TRBJ2-3, the V gene TRBV5-1; TRBD2 matches at 10 bases. After removal of 4 bases from V and 4 bases from J, the junction contained 9 bases not matched to a gene. In germline, CDR1 is SGHRS, CDR2 YFSETQ. The CDR3 contains 16 residues. The DNA of the CDR3 is TGCGCCAGCAGCCTTTGGACTAGCGGCCCTCCAGATACGCAGTATTTT. Translating gives CASSLWTSGPPDTQYF.

This rearrangement joins TRBV3-1 (or the pseudogene TRBV3-2) to TRBJ1-2; 7 bases align to TRBD1. The CDR3 length is 14 residues. Losses at the gene ends were 0 bases for V and 7 bases for J; bases not matched to a gene: 5. CDR1 and CDR2 from the germline V gene are LGHDT and YNNKEL (reference sequence). CDR3 DNA sequence: TGTGCCAGCAGCCAAGAAACAGGGGAACGTGGCTACACCTTC. Amino acid sequence: CASSQETGERGYTF.

This chain uses TRBV7-2 with TRBJ2-7; D gene uncertain. V was trimmed by 1 base and J by 2 bases, leaving 6 bases between them. Germline CDR1 is SGHTA and CDR2 is FQGNSA. The CDR3 has 13 amino acids. The CDR3 spells CASSLGGTYEQYF. CDR3 in DNA: TGTGCCAGCAGCTTAGGCGGAACCTACGAGCAGTACTTC.

This rearrangement joins TRBV5-1 to TRBJ2-2, with D possibly matching TRBD2 (6 bases). This CDR3 has 14 residues. Trimming left V 3 bases short and J 8 bases short, with 14 bases between. Germline V gene sequence: CDR1 SGHRS, CDR2 YFSETQ. CDR3 DNA sequence: TGCGCCAGCAGCTCCGGGACTCCTCTTGGGGAGCTGTTTTTT. Translating it yields CASSSGTPLGELFF.

The chain employs TRBV6-1 and TRBJ1-5; D perhaps matches TRBD1 (6 bases). The CDR3 extends over 16 amino acids. Germline CDR1 MNHNS, CDR2 SASEGT. V was pared by 4 bases and J by 7 bases, with 20 bases between. The CDR3 sequence is CASSATQGIARQPQHF. The CDR3 DNA follows: TGTGCCAGCAGTGCTACCCAGGGGATTGCTAGACAGCCCCAGCATTTT.

This CDR3 is CASTPLRDRGNEQYF. The DNA of the CDR3 is TGTGCCAGCACCCCCTTGCGGGACAGGGGGAACGAGCAGTACTTC. The genes are TRBV28 and TRBJ2-7; 11 bases fit TRBD1. V lost 7 bases, J lost 5 bases, and 10 bases stayed unmatched. From germline, CDR1 is MDHEN and CDR2 SYDVKM. The CDR3 has 15 residues.

This clone came up a few times. The CDR3 DNA follows: TGCGCCAGCAGCTTGAACCCTCAGGGTTCCTACAATGAGCAGTTCTTC. Translated, it gives CASSLNPQGSYNEQFF. The chain joins TRBV5-1 to TRBJ2-1, with a weak D call TRBD1 (5 bases). The CDR3 is made up of 16 amino acids. Germline-derived CDR1 and CDR2 are SGHRS and YFSETQ. Trimming left V 1 base short and J 1 base short, with 12 bases between.

V and J are TRBV4-3 and TRBJ2-1; TRBD1 matches at 9 bases. This CDR3 is 18 amino acids long. Germline lookup yields CDR1 LGHNA and CDR2 YSLEER. The V and J ends lost 3 bases and 9 bases, in that order; junction bases with no gene match: 18. CDR3 protein: CASSQRLSRDRVLTEQFF. CDR3 sequence (DNA): TGCGCCAGCAGCCAGAGGTTATCTCGGGACAGGGTTTTAACTGAGCAGTTCTTC.

The CDR3 DNA reads TGCAGCGTTGAACTAGCGGGGGGGGCCGATGAGCAGTTCTTC. It translates to CSVELAGGADEQFF. The chain links TRBV29-1 to TRBJ2-1; 12 bases align to TRBD2. The length of the CDR3 is 14 residues. Trimming took 2 bases from V and 8 from J; bases not matched to a gene: 4. Per germline, CDR1 SQVTM and CDR2 ANQGSEA.

CDR3 coding DNA: TGTGCCAGCAGCCCCATAAAGTCGGACAGGCTACAGTACTTC. This sequence encodes CASSPIKSDRLQYF. The chain uses TRBV28 and TRBJ2-7; 7 bases fit TRBD1. This CDR3 is 14 amino acids long. Germline lookup yields CDR1 MDHEN and CDR2 SYDVKM. With 6 bases clipped from V and 10 bases from J, the junction kept 15 bases outside the gene matches.

The V and J genes are TRBV7-3 and TRBJ2-2, with 9 bases aligning to TRBD2. Germline loops: CDR1 SGHTA, CDR2 FQGTGA. CDR3 length: 17 amino acids. The trim removed 1 base at V and 4 bases at J, leaving 7 bases unmatched. The DNA of the CDR3 is TGTGCCAGCAGCTTAAGGCGGGAGGGTCCCCTCACCGGGGAGCTGTTTTTT. As protein: CASSLRREGPLTGELFF.

This chain uses TRBV5-5 with TRBJ2-1; maybe TRBD2 (5 bases). This CDR3 contains 15 residues. Trimming pared 3 bases from V and 0 bases from J, leaving 10 bases between. Looked up from germline, CDR1 is SGHKS and CDR2 is YYEKEE (reference sequence). CDR3 sequence: CASSSTGSSYNEQFF. In nucleotides, the CDR3 is TGTGCCAGCAGCTCGACTGGGAGCTCCTACAATGAGCAGTTCTTC.

Comments on this clone: One end of the junction does not line up with germline, which may come from a read error. The chain uses TRBV30 and TRBJ1-2; no clear D gene. Germline V lookup: CDR1 GTSNPN, CDR2 SVGIG (reference sequence). The CDR3 runs 13 residues. The CDR3 DNA reads as TGTGCCGGGAGAAACGGGGTCAGTGGCGGCTACACCTTC. It yields the protein CAGRNGVSGGYTF.

The chain employs TRBV6-2 or TRBV6-3 and TRBJ2-3; TRBD1 might be the D (7 bases). CDR3 length: 17 residues. Per germline, CDR1 MNHEY and CDR2 SVGEGT. V was pared by 7 bases and J by 7 bases, with 27 bases between. The CDR3: CASIPEEGALTENTQYF. CDR3 in DNA: TGTGCCAGCATCCCAGAGGAGGGGGCGCTAACCGAAAATACGCAGTATTTT.

This clone appeared a few times. This sequence joins TRBV7-2 and TRBJ1-2, with 11 nucleotides matching TRBD1. The CDR3 runs to 14 residues. The V segment lost 5 bases and the J segment 5 bases; nucleotides outside the gene matches: 4. CDR1 is SGHTA and CDR2 is FQGNSA in the germline V gene. In DNA, the CDR3 is TGTGCCAGCAGCCCAGGGGACAGGGGGTATGGCTACACCTTC. This encodes CASSPGDRGYGYTF.

A remark on this clone: The sample carries other DNA sequences with the same CDR3. V usage is TRBV30 and J usage is TRBJ1-5; 11 bases match TRBD1. V gave up 5 bases and J gave up 5 bases; unmatched junction bases: 2. The CDR3 extends over 13 amino acids. The germline CDR1 and CDR2 sequences are GTSNPN and SVGIG (reference sequence). CDR3 region: CAWGGQGDQPQHF. As DNA, the CDR3 is TGTGCCTGGGGGGGACAGGGGGATCAGCCCCAGCATTTT.

The chain uses TRBV30 and TRBJ1-2; 9 nucleotides line up with TRBD1. CDR3 length equals 12 residues. Trimming at V came to 3 bases and at J to 7 bases, leaving 3 bases not matched to a gene. Germline loops: CDR1 GTSNPN, CDR2 SVGIG (reference sequence). CDR3 sequence reads: CAWSGTGTGYTF. The CDR3 DNA reads as TGTGCCTGGAGCGGGACAGGGACTGGCTACACCTTC.

This rearrangement joins TRBV5-1 to TRBJ1-3; the D gene is possibly TRBD1 (5 bases). V was shortened by 3 bases and J by 0 bases, with 10 bases between the two germline ends. This CDR3 spans 15 amino acids. Germline assignment: CDR1 SGHRS and CDR2 YFSETQ. The CDR3 here is CASSSLGGSGNTIYF. The CDR3 DNA follows: TGCGCCAGCAGCTCCCTCGGGGGCTCTGGAAACACCATATATTTT. Drawing the rest from reference TRBV5-1 and TRBJ1-3, the complete variable domain is KAGVTQTPRYLIKTRGQQVTLSCSPISGHRSVSWYQQTPGQGLQFLFEYFSETQRNKGNFPGRFSGRQFSNSRSEMNVSTLELGDSALYLCASSSLGGSGNTIYFGEGSWLTVV.

The chain joins TRBV9 to TRBJ2-5; 9 bases are shared with TRBD2. Germline V CDR1 and CDR2: SGDLS, YYNGEE. This CDR3 has 16 residues. The V gene end was trimmed by 4 bases and the J gene end by 2 bases; junction bases not matched to a gene: 9. CDR3: CASSPMTSGFQETQYF. The CDR3, as DNA: TGTGCCAGCAGCCCTATGACTAGCGGATTTCAAGAGACCCAGTACTTC.